One sample yielded the 20 T cell receptor beta chains listed below, sequenced in a study of shared clonotypes between healthy human individuals. CD45RO-negative, CCR7-positively selected cells formed the naive CD8 fraction, excluding terminally differentiated effector memory CD45RA+ cells. Some clones are missing from TCRdb's copy, which holds only in-frame ones; the method was immunoSEQ multiplex PCR. The table lists over 2 million clones, roughly 95% of them singletons, with roughly 1% in the top ten. Sequences were obtained from naive CD8+ T cells sorted from blood. Receptor source: a man between 18 and 29 years old in good health.

This chain connects TRBV30 to TRBJ2-7; 10 bases are shared with TRBD1. The CDR3 is made up of 14 amino acids. Germline V gives CDR1 GTSNPN, CDR2 SVGIG (reference sequence). After removal of 2 bases from V and 4 bases from J, the junction contained 5 bases not matched to a gene. CDR3 region: CAWSWGQGRYEQYF. CDR3 DNA: TGTGCCTGGAGTTGGGGACAGGGGAGGTACGAGCAGTACTTC.

CDR3: CASSKALTCGRRNEQFF. DNA for the CDR3: TGTGCCAGCAGCAAAGCGCTCACCTGCGGGAGGCGCAATGAGCAGTTCTTC. The J gene is TRBJ2-1, the V gene TRBV21-1; the table names TRBD2, a call not compared with the DNA. TRBV21-1 is a documented pseudogene. The CDR3 extends over 17 amino acids.

The chain carries TRBV5-4 and TRBJ2-5; D unresolved. The CDR3 has 12 residues. Trimming removed 0 bases from V and 12 bases from J, with 12 bases in between. Germline-derived CDR1 and CDR2 are SGHNT and YYREEE (reference sequence). DNA of the CDR3: TGTGCCAGCAGCTTGGGGTCTCTTTCGGAGTACTTC. It is translated as CASSLGSLSEYF. Combining the CDR3 with reference TRBV5-4 and TRBJ2-5 gives the whole variable domain ETGVTQSPTHLIKTRGQQVTLRCSSQSGHNTVSWYQQALGQGPQFIFQYYREEENGRGNFPPRFSGLQFPNYSSELNVNALELDDSALYLCASSLGSLSEYFGPGTRLLVL.

The chain links TRBV30 to TRBJ1-3; no clear D. This CDR3 has 13 amino acids. CDR1 GTSNPN and CDR2 SVGIG come from the germline V gene (reference sequence). V dropped 3 bases and J dropped 0 bases, with 6 bases sitting between them. CDR3 residues: CAWSQSSGNTIYF. Written as DNA, the CDR3 is TGTGCCTGGAGCCAAAGCTCTGGAAACACCATATATTTT. The full variable domain, completed using reference TRBV30 and TRBJ1-3, is SQTIHQWPATLVQPVGSPLSLECTVEGTSNPNLYWYRQAAGRGLQLLFYSVGIGQISSEVPQNLSASRPQDRQFILSSKKLLLSDSGFYLCAWSQSSGNTIYFGEGSWLTVV.

V usage is TRBV12-5 and J usage is TRBJ1-6; 10 bases are shared with TRBD1. The germline CDR1 and CDR2 sequences are LGHNT and FRNRAP. V was pared by 4 bases and J by 6 bases, with 3 bases of the junction left unmatched. This CDR3 comprises 15 residues. The CDR3 DNA reads as TGTGCTAGTGGTTGGGGGACAGGGGTTAATTCACCCCTCCACTTT. Translating gives CASGWGTGVNSPLHF. Supplemented by reference TRBV12-5 and TRBJ1-6, the full variable domain reads DARVTQTPRHKVTEMGQEVTMRCQPILGHNTVFWYRQTMMQGLELLAYFRNRAPLDDSGMPKDRFSAEMPDATLATLKIQPSEPRDSAVYFCASGWGTGVNSPLHFGNGTRLTVT.

The CDR3 here is CASSEGTGSLQETQYF. CDR3 DNA sequence: TGCGCCAGCAGTGAGGGTACGGGCTCCCTCCAAGAGACCCAGTACTTC. This chain uses TRBV10-1 with TRBJ2-5; no firm D call. Trimming pared 2 bases from V and 1 base from J, leaving 14 bases between. The CDR3 contains 16 residues. Germline assignment: CDR1 WNHNN and CDR2 SYGVQD (reference sequence).

This chain joins TRBV28 and TRBJ2-7; D may be TRBD2 (6 bases). Germline CDR1 is MDHEN and CDR2 is SYDVKM. The CDR3 totals 15 residues. Trimming pared 1 base from V and 6 bases from J, leaving 16 bases between. The CDR3 here is CASSLSGTGVGEQYF. The CDR3 coding sequence is TGTGCCAGCAGTTTATCTGGGACGGGAGTAGGCGAGCAGTACTTC. Filled out from reference TRBV28 and TRBJ2-7, the complete variable domain reads DVKVTQSSRYLVKRTGEKVFLECVQDMDHENMFWYRQDPGLGLRLIYFSYDVKMKEKGDIPEGYSVSREKKERFSLILESASTNQTSMYLCASSLSGTGVGEQYFGPGTRLTVT.

CDR3: CASSLGGWNEQYF. Written as DNA, the CDR3 is TGTGCCAGCTCACTAGGGGGGTGGAACGAGCAGTACTTC. The V and J genes are TRBV18 and TRBJ2-7, with D possibly called TRBD1 or TRBD2 (6 bases each). Germline CDR1 and CDR2: KGHSH and LQKENI. The length of the CDR3 is 13 residues. V lost 4 bases, J lost 5 bases, and 12 bases lay in between. Filled out from reference TRBV18 and TRBJ2-7, the complete variable domain reads NAGVMQNPRHLVRRRGQEARLRCSPMKGHSHVYWYRQLPEEGLKFMVYLQKENIIDESGMPKERFSAEFPKEGPSILRIQQVVRGDSAAYFCASSLGGWNEQYFGPGTRLTVT.

This clone has just one count. CDR3 in amino acids: CASSQVAGQSYEQYF. CDR3 coding DNA: TGCGCCAGCAGCCAAGTCGCCGGACAGTCCTACGAGCAGTACTTC. The chain carries TRBV4-1 and TRBJ2-7; TRBD1 is a possible D gene (6 bases). V was trimmed by 1 base and J by 1 base, leaving 11 bases between them. This CDR3 has 15 amino acids. Germline loops: CDR1 MGHRA, CDR2 YSYEKL.

This chain connects TRBV27 to TRBJ1-2; 7 bases align to TRBD1. Losses at the gene ends were 4 bases for V and 6 bases for J; bases not matched to a gene: 11. CDR3 length: 15 residues. In germline, CDR1 is MNHEY, CDR2 SMNVEV (reference sequence). CDR3 in DNA: TGTGCCAGCAGTTCGTCGCGGACAGGCTGGGATGGCTACACCTTC. Residues: CASSSSRTGWDGYTF.

Of note for this clone: Different DNA sequences within this sample yield the same CDR3. The chain uses TRBV13 and TRBJ2-1; tentative D call: TRBD2 (6 bases). The CDR3 sequence is 13 residues long. Germline V gene sequence: CDR1 PRHDT, CDR2 FYEKMQ (reference sequence). Between the trimmed V and J ends, which lost 3 bases and 5 bases, there was a span of 8 bases. CDR3 region: CASSFGGNNEQFF. DNA for the CDR3: TGTGCCAGCAGCTTCGGGGGAAACAATGAGCAGTTCTTC.

The chain couples TRBV25-1 to TRBJ1-1; D unclear. This CDR3 comprises 13 residues. In germline, CDR1 is MGHDK, CDR2 SYGVNS. Between the trimmed V and J ends, which lost 3 bases and 0 bases, there was a span of 5 bases. The CDR3 here is CASSDPMNTEAFF. CDR3 DNA sequence: TGTGCCAGCAGTGACCCCATGAACACTGAAGCTTTCTTT. The full variable domain, in which reference TRBV25-1 and TRBJ1-1 provide the parts outside the CDR3, is EADIYQTPRYLVIGTGKKITLECSQTMGHDKMYWYQQDPGMELHLIHYSYGVNSTEKGDLSSESTVSRIRTEHFPLTLESARPSHTSQYLCASSDPMNTEAFFGQGTRLTVV.

The chain employs TRBV10-3 and TRBJ2-3; D is undetermined. Germline CDR1 reads ENHRY; CDR2 reads SYGVKD. Trimming left V 6 bases short and J 0 bases short, with 7 bases between. The CDR3 contains 13 residues. The CDR3 reads CAISPSSTDTQYF. CDR3 nucleotides: TGTGCCATCAGCCCATCGAGCACAGATACGCAGTATTTT.

V gene TRBV29-1 combines with J gene TRBJ2-7, with D perhaps TRBD1 (6 bases). Germline CDR1 SQVTM, CDR2 ANQGSEA. The CDR3 totals 14 residues. Trimming shortened V by 4 bases and J by 1 base, and 14 bases separated the two germline ends. CDR3 sequence (DNA): TGCAGCGTTGGGTTATGGACAGTGTCCTACGAGCAGTACTTC. Translating gives CSVGLWTVSYEQYF.

This clone was seen just once. The same CDR3 also results from other DNA sequences found in this sample. This chain links TRBV7-9 with TRBJ2-1; D is perhaps TRBD2 (5 bases). CDR1 is SEHNR, CDR2 FQNEAQ, per germline (reference sequence). V was pared by 6 bases and J by 6 bases, with 9 bases between. This CDR3 contains 12 residues. In nucleotides, the CDR3 is TGTGCCAGCAGTTCTGCGGGCAATGAGCAGTTCTTC. This sequence encodes CASSSAGNEQFF. Full variable domain (rest looked up from reference TRBV7-9 and TRBJ2-1): DTGVSQNPRHKITKRGQNVTFRCDPISEHNRLYWYRQTLGQGPEFLTYFQNEAQLEKSRLLSDRFSAERPKGSFSTLEIQRTEQGDSAMYLCASSSAGNEQFFGPGTRLTVL.

The chain joins TRBV4-3 to TRBJ2-1; D is possibly TRBD2 (6 bases). The germline V gene encodes CDR1 LGHNA and CDR2 YSLEER. V was trimmed by 1 base and J by 7 bases, leaving 11 bases between them. There are 14 residues in the CDR3. The CDR3 sequence: CASSQGREKNEQFF. The CDR3 DNA follows: TGCGCCAGCAGCCAAGGACGGGAGAAAAATGAGCAGTTCTTC.

This chain connects TRBV14 to TRBJ2-7, with D hard to call. V was cut by 4 bases and J by 6 bases, with 13 bases left in between. Per the germline V gene, CDR1 is SGHDN and CDR2 is FVKESK. This CDR3 region has 13 residues. CDR3: CASSLPPYGEQYF. For the CDR3, the DNA is TGTGCCAGCAGCCTCCCTCCATATGGCGAGCAGTACTTC.

This rearrangement joins TRBV27 to TRBJ1-4; D might be TRBD1 (5 bases). The CDR3 loop spans 15 amino acids. Trimming shortened V by 5 bases and J by 4 bases, and 14 bases separated the two germline ends. Germline CDR1 MNHEY, CDR2 SMNVEV (reference sequence). In DNA form, the CDR3 reads TGTGCCAGCAGTCTGGGACTCGGACTTAATGAAAAACTGTTTTTT. Encoded protein: CASSLGLGLNEKLFF.

The V gene is TRBV29-1, the J gene TRBJ2-2; maybe TRBD2 (6 bases). The V end was cut by 5 bases, the J end by 0 bases, with 7 bases between. This CDR3 contains 13 residues. Germline CDR1 is SQVTM and CDR2 is ANQGSEA. This CDR3 is CSVSGANTGELFF. CDR3 bases: TGCAGCGTTTCGGGGGCGAACACCGGGGAGCTGTTTTTT.

The chain uses TRBV28 and TRBJ2-3; D gene unclear. With 7 bases removed from V and 0 bases from J, the gap between germline ends came to 17 bases. Looked up from germline, CDR1 is MDHEN and CDR2 is SYDVKM. The CDR3 runs to 16 residues. CDR3 DNA sequence: TGTGCCAGCACGGTTCCAGGAGCCTCTAGCACAGATACGCAGTATTTT. Translating it yields CASTVPGASSTDTQYF. The full variable domain, rest sourced from reference TRBV28 and TRBJ2-3, is DVKVTQSSRYLVKRTGEKVFLECVQDMDHENMFWYRQDPGLGLRLIYFSYDVKMKEKGDIPEGYSVSREKKERFSLILESASTNQTSMYLCASTVPGASSTDTQYFGPGTRLTVL.